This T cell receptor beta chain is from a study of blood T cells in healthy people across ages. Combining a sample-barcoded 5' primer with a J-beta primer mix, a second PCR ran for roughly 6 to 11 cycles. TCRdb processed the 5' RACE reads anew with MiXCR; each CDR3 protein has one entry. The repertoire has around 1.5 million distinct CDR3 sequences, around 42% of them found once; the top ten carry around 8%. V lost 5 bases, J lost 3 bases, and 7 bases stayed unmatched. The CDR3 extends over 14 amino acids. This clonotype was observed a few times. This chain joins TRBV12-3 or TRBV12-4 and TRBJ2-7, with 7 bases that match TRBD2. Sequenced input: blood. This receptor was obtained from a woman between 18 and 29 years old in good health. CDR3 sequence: CASSVTGGLYEQYF. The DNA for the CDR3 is TGTGCCAGCAGTGTGACGGGGGGACTCTACGAGCAGTACTTC.